The 12 T cell receptor beta chains below come from one sample, sequenced in a study of vaccination effects on CD4 cells after COVID-19. Their specific antigens are unknown. This table comes from immunoSEQ multiplex PCR, and its TCRdb copy is limited to in-frame clones, with some not included. The table records 65,000 to 90,000 clones, about 78% of them present only once. Under the ViraFEST assay, PBMC were stimulated with viral peptide pools so that antigen-specific CD4+ T cells expanded. Sequencing was performed afterwards. Following a 10-day culture, CD4+ T cells were purified. Each vaccine recipient was nucleocapsid antibody negative and had no prior SARS-CoV-2 infection. This specimen was CD4+ T cells from PBMCs cultured with SARS-CoV-2 spike peptides, taken before COVID-19 vaccination. These receptors originate from a human donor who received a COVID-19 vaccine.

The chain uses TRBV6-5 and TRBJ1-6; perhaps TRBD1 as D (6 bases). V shed 7 bases and J shed 3 bases, with 13 bases lying between them. Per germline, CDR1 MNHEY and CDR2 SVGAGI. The CDR3 contains 15 residues. In DNA, the CDR3 is TGTGCCAGCAACCGGGACAAGATCTATAATTCACCCCTCCACTTT. Protein product: CASNRDKIYNSPLHF.

In this sample, this clone turned up a few times. The chain carries TRBV9 and TRBJ1-1, with TRBD1 matching 7 bases. Germline CDR1 SGDLS, CDR2 YYNGEE. V shed 3 bases and J 4 bases; nucleotides not matched to a gene: 9. The CDR3 covers 15 residues. This CDR3 reads CASSATIQGRTEAFF. The DNA for the CDR3 is TGTGCCAGCAGCGCCACTATACAGGGGCGCACTGAAGCTTTCTTT.

V gene TRBV10-3 combines with J gene TRBJ2-3; 8 nucleotides match TRBD1. This CDR3 is built from 14 residues. In germline, CDR1 is ENHRY, CDR2 SYGVKD. The V and J ends lost 4 bases and 4 bases, in that order; junction bases with no gene match: 4. CDR3 protein: CAISAGTGSDTQYF. In DNA form, the CDR3 reads TGTGCCATCAGTGCAGGGACAGGTTCAGATACGCAGTATTTT.

The chain combines TRBV3-1 (or the pseudogene TRBV3-2) with TRBJ2-5; D may be TRBD1 or TRBD2 (5 bases each). Deletions cut 7 bases from V and 4 bases from J, with 13 bases between. CDR3 length: 13 amino acids. In germline, CDR1 is LGHDT, CDR2 YNNKEL (reference sequence). This chain's CDR3 is CASTPTGRETQYF. The CDR3, as DNA: TGTGCCAGCACCCCGACGGGACGAGAGACCCAGTACTTC.

The chain couples TRBV7-2 to TRBJ2-1; the D gene is possibly TRBD2 (6 bases). The V gene's germline CDR1 is SGHTA and CDR2 FQGNSA. The ends were cut back, 2 bases at V and 9 bases at J, with 14 bases in the middle. The CDR3 is 14 residues long. The CDR3 DNA follows: TGTGCCAGCAGCTTAAATCGGCTAGCGACTGAGCAGTTCTTC. Amino acids: CASSLNRLATEQFF.

Written as DNA, the CDR3 is TGTGCCAGCGGGGGGCAGCGCGATGAAAAACTGTTTTTT. Its translation is CASGGQRDEKLFF. This chain joins TRBV2 and TRBJ1-4, with D possibly TRBD1 on 6 matching bases. In germline, CDR1 is SNHLY, CDR2 FYNNEI. Trimming left V 8 bases short and J 6 bases short, with 13 bases between. The CDR3 runs 13 residues.

The J gene is TRBJ2-6, the V gene TRBV5-6; D unclear. The CDR3 runs to 15 residues. Germline assignment: CDR1 SGHDT and CDR2 YYEEEE. V was shortened by 4 bases and J by 0 bases, with 8 bases between the two germline ends. CDR3 DNA: TGTGCCAGCAGCCTACAGAGCTCTGGGGCCAACGTCCTGACTTTC. Protein product: CASSLQSSGANVLTF.

This chain joins TRBV18 and TRBJ2-5; no clear D gene. Germline CDR1 is KGHSH and CDR2 is LQKENI. This CDR3 is 13 amino acids long. V lost 5 bases and J 5 bases, leaving 12 bases between the germline ends. CDR3 sequence reads: CASSKLEVETQYF. CDR3 nucleotide sequence: TGTGCCAGCTCAAAATTAGAGGTGGAGACCCAGTACTTC.

The chain links TRBV14 to TRBJ1-2; D gene ambiguous. The CDR3 has 14 amino acids. The V end was cut by 6 bases, the J end by 1 base, with 12 bases between. Germline lookup yields CDR1 SGHDN and CDR2 FVKESK. The CDR3 loop reads CASSFGRYNYGYTF. The DNA for the CDR3 is TGTGCCAGCAGTTTTGGACGATATAACTATGGCTACACCTTC.

The J gene is TRBJ2-7, the V gene TRBV18; D gene unclear. Germline-derived CDR1 and CDR2 are KGHSH and LQKENI. CDR3 length: 13 amino acids. V was cut by 6 bases and J by 0 bases, with 9 bases left in between. The CDR3 protein is CASSPGVSYEQYV. The CDR3 DNA is TGTGCCAGCTCCCCAGGTGTCTCCTACGAGCAGTACGTC.

This clone was seen just once. The chain is built from TRBV10-1 and TRBJ1-3; D is uncertain. V lost 6 bases, J lost 2 bases, and 11 bases lay in between. The CDR3 covers 14 residues. CDR1 WNHNN and CDR2 SYGVQD come from the germline V gene (reference sequence). CDR3 region: CASRGRSAGNTIYF. The DNA for the CDR3 is TGCGCCAGCAGGGGGAGGAGTGCTGGAAACACCATATATTTT.

This chain joins TRBV27 and TRBJ2-2, with 7 bases aligning to TRBD1. Trimming took 6 bases from V and 2 from J; bases not matched to a gene: 6. Germline V gene lookup returns CDR1 MNHEY and CDR2 SMNVEV (reference sequence). This CDR3 contains 15 residues. The CDR3 DNA sequence: TGTGCCAGCAGGACCGGGACAGCTAACACCGGGGAGCTGTTTTTT. The encoded protein is CASRTGTANTGELFF.